A single TCR beta chain is shown here with its context. Its antigen remains unidentified. Base qualities are not recorded, but no much larger clone differs from it by a single base. This entry is derived from a study of blood T cell repertoires in COVID-19 (dated by TCRdb to the early 2020s). About the study as a whole: Samples from collaborators originated in the United States, Italy and Spain and spanned both the acute and convalescent phases of COVID-19. The repertoires were released in a freely available public database intended as a resource for research on the immune response to SARS-CoV-2. The prospective study material was composed of cDNA or gDNA derived from T cells, B-cell-depleted T cells, or PBMCs. The dataset comprised deeply sampled blood TCRbeta repertoires from subjects exposed to, actively infected with, or recovered from COVID-19. The samples were drawn from the first 160 participants of the ongoing ImmuneRACE study and from some 1,300 subjects provided by 6 global collaborators. The sample metadata nearly always contained a de-identified subject ID, COVID-19 status, age in years and sex. HLA class I and class II types, where available, came from metadata supplied by the sample provider rather than from assay-based typing.

TCRbeta CDR3 regions were amplified from genomic DNA by means of the immunoSEQ Assay, a bias-controlled multiplex PCR. The authors' analysis ran thus. The number of nucleated cells in each sample was estimated by amplification of reference gene primers within the assay. Sequence reads were collapsed and filtered to measure the absolute abundance of every unique TCRbeta CDR3 rearrangement. For each sample, productive Simpson clonality was calculated as the square root of Simpson's diversity index across productive rearrangements. The table was pulled from immuneACCESS by TCRdb, which kept in-frame rearrangements only. Such tables lose some clones; where checked, under half of the loss comes from unresolved V genes, and the rest has no known cause. The D gene and trimming were derived from the DNA, and the V and J assignments and clone size from that table. The sample table contains roughly 80,000 clones; only one count was recorded for over 75% of them. Jointly, the top ten make up roughly 11% of the sample.

The CDR3, from cysteine to phenylalanine, totals 12 residues. Kept here is only the CDR3 DNA, which spans 36 bases and is read in frame from base 1. Cut back by 7 bases and 6 bases, the V and J ends lie 7 bases apart. The germline V gene supplies CDR1 MDHEN and CDR2 SYDVKM. Each collaborating institution followed its own protocols to collect whole blood in K2EDTA tubes. For TCRbeta analysis, collaborators shipped samples in one of three forms: frozen whole blood, isolated PBMCs, or DNA extracted from either of those sample types. Overall study outcomes, separate from this receptor: How much clinical and demographic metadata was included differed by source and by participant, and the metadata was provided uncurated.

The V gene is TRBV28 and the J gene is TRBJ1-6; the D gene cannot be resolved reliably. This clonotype was sampled from a man over 45 with acute or convalescent COVID-19. Sequenced material: peripheral blood. The CDR3 corresponds to CASTQRNSPLHF. The DNA sequence follows: TGTGCCAGCACGCAGCGTAATTCACCCCTCCACTTT. Here the CDR3 is joined to the reference TRBV28 and TRBJ1-6 genes, and the full variable domain is: DVKVTQSSRYLVKRTGEKVFLECVQDMDHENMFWYRQDPGLGLRLIYFSYDVKMKEKGDIPEGYSVSREKKERFSLILESASTNQTSMYLCASTQRNSPLHFGNGTRLTVT.